This paragraph reports one TCR beta chain. Its target is not known. Germline CDR1 LNHDA, CDR2 SQIVND (reference sequence). With 8 bases removed from V and 6 bases from J, the gap between germline ends came to 8 bases. This CDR3 spans 11 amino acids. TCRdb itself ran the PCR reads through MiXCR, one entry per CDR3 protein. The sample shows about 640,000 distinct CDR3 sequences, 20% of them seen only once. This specimen belongs to a study of molecular identifiers for immune sequencing clone quantification. Overall study context: Naive CD8 RNA (approximately 20,000 or 100,000 cells) was divided into five aliquots, with four sequenced. Study-level findings and limits: Clones that exceeded 20 RNA copies held over 99% of effector molecules, yet under 1% in naive cells. Identical TCR molecules sharing a barcode could underestimate highly expanded clone sizes.

This rearrangement joins TRBV19 to TRBJ2-1, with unresolved D. Material for sequencing was naive CD8+ T cells from blood, with Jurkat cell RNA spiked in. Noted subset: FACS-sorted CD8+CD4-CCR7+CD45RA+ naive T cells. The source is a human donor in good health. Some libraries in this study had Jurkat cell RNA spiked in. The CDR3 region has the DNA TGTGCCAGTGGCCTAATCAATGAGCAGTTCTTC. It translates to CASGLINEQFF.